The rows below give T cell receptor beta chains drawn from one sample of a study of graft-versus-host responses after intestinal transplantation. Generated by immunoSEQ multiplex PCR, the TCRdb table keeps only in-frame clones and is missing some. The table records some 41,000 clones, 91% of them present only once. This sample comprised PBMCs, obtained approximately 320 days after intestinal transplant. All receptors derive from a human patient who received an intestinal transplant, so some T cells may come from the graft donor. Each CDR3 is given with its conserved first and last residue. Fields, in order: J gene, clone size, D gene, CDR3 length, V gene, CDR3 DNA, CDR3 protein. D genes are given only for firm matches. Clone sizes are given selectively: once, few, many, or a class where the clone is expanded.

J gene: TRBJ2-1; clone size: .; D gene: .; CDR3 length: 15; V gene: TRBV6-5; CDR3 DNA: TGTGCCAGCAGTACCATAGCCGAGAGCTCCAATGAGCAGTTCTTC; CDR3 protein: CASSTIAESSNEQFF
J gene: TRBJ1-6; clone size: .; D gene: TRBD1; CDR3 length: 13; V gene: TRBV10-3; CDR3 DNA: TGTGCCATCAGTCCGGGACAGACTTCACCCCTCCACTTT; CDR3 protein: CAISPGQTSPLHF
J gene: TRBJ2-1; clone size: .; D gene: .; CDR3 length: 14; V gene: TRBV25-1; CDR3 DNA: TGTGCCAGCAGTTCCCCGGGATTCCACAATGAGCAGTTCTTC; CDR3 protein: CASSSPGFHNEQFF
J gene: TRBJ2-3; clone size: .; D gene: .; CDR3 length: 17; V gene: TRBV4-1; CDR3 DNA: TGCGCCAGCAGCCAAGATCCCCTACGAGCGGAGGAAGATACGCAGTATTTT; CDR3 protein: CASSQDPLRAEEDTQYF
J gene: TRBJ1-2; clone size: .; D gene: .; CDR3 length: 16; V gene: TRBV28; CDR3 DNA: TGTGCCAGCAGTTTTGTAGAGGGGGGGCTTAACTATGGCTACACCTTC; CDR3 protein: CASSFVEGGLNYGYTF
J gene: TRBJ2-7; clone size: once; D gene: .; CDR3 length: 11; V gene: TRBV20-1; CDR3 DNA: TGCAGTGCTACCCTAGACTACGAGCAGTACTTC; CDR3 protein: CSATLDYEQYF
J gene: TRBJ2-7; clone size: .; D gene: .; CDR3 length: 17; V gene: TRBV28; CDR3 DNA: TGTGCCAGCAGTCCAGGGAGGAGGGACAGTGACTCCTACGAGCAGTACTTC; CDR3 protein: CASSPGRRDSDSYEQYF
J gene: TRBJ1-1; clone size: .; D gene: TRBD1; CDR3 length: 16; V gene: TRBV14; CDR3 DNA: TGTGCCAGCAGCCTGAAGACAGGGGGATGGAACACTGAAGCTTTCTTT; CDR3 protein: CASSLKTGGWNTEAFF
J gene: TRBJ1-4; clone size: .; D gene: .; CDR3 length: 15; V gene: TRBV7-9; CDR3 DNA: TGTGCCAGCAGCGTATCGGGACAAGCTAATGAAAAACTGTTTTTT; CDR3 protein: CASSVSGQANEKLFF
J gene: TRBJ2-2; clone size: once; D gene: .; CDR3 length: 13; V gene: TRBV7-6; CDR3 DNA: TGTGCCAGCAGCCCTCAGCTGGACGGGGAGCTGTTTTTT; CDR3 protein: CASSPQLDGELFF
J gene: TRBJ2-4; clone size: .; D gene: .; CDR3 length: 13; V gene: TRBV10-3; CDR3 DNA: TGTGCCATCAGTGCTGGCAGTAAAAACATTCAGTACTTC; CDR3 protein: CAISAGSKNIQYF
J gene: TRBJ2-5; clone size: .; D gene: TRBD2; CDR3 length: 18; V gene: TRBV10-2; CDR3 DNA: TGCGCCAGCAGGACAACGGGACTAGCGGGGACTGCGCAAGAGACCCAGTACTTC; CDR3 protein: CASRTTGLAGTAQETQYF
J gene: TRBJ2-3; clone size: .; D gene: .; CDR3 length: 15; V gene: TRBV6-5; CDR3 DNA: TGTGCCAGCAGTTACACGGACCTACTGCCAGATACGCAGTATTTT; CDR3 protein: CASSYTDLLPDTQYF
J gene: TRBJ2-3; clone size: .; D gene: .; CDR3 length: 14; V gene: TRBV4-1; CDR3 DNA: TGCGCCAGCAGCCAGGCCCCGGGCACAGATACGCAGTATTTT; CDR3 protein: CASSQAPGTDTQYF
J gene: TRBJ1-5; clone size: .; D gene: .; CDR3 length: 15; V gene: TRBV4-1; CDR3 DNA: TGCGCCAGCAGCCAAGGTGACAGGCTGAATCAGCCCCAGCATTTT; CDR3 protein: CASSQGDRLNQPQHF